A selection of T cell receptor beta chains follows, all from one sample in a study of cytomegalovirus exposure and HLA in healthy donors. Method: immunoSEQ multiplex PCR; TCRdb's copy keeps in-frame clones and lacks some. The profile covers 80,000 or so clones, with around a tenth appearing a single time and around 25% taken by the ten largest. The sample was PBMCs. The source of these receptors is a man aged 55 to 70 in good health and CMV-seropositive. CDR3s include the opening cysteine and the closing phenylalanine or tryptophan. Fields, in order: J gene, V gene, D gene, CDR3 protein. A D gene is named only where the DNA matches it firmly.

>TRBJ2-4|TRBV7-9|TRBD1
CASSFLGQGAKNIQYF
>TRBJ1-2|TRBV28|TRBD1
CASKQGSEGYTF
>TRBJ1-5|TRBV11-2|.
CASSSQTGSGNQPQHF
>TRBJ1-5|TRBV6-1|.
CASSENGGNQPQHF
>TRBJ2-2|TRBV7-9|TRBD1
CASSYRGANTGELFF
>TRBJ2-1|TRBV14|TRBD2
CASSQPMGLAGSQNEQFF
>TRBJ2-3|TRBV7-9|.
CASSLLGDTQYF
>TRBJ2-1|TRBV27|TRBD2
CASSISGTFNEQFF
>TRBJ2-3|TRBV5-6|.
CASSLDSGLRGDTQYF
>TRBJ1-5|TRBV19|.
CATVPGRGGKPQHF
>TRBJ1-1|TRBV28|.
CASSLGDTKNTEAFF
>TRBJ2-1|TRBV19|TRBD2
CASSIEGLAGGRNEQFF
>TRBJ2-5|TRBV7-7|TRBD2
CASSLVGGRETQYF
>TRBJ1-2|TRBV18|.
CASVDPDSAYGYTF
>TRBJ1-4|TRBV5-1|.
CASSLGGAGEKLFF
>TRBJ2-2|TRBV7-6|TRBD2
CASSLVAGDTGELFF
>TRBJ2-3|TRBV9|.
CASSVARTGDGTDTQYF
>TRBJ2-5|TRBV29-1|.
CSVLVLRGETQYF
>TRBJ1-1|TRBV18|TRBD1
CASSPRQGDSNTEAFF
>TRBJ2-5|TRBV5-1|TRBD2
CASSLEASGEETQYF
>TRBJ1-1|TRBV28|.
CASRGGENTEAFF
>TRBJ1-1|TRBV19|.
CASSMGASAFF
>TRBJ1-6|TRBV6-5|.
CASGGTGDPPLHF
>TRBJ2-5|TRBV4-2|.
CASSQADYDQETQYF
>TRBJ2-7|TRBV6-5|TRBD1
CASSYSRQGGEQYF